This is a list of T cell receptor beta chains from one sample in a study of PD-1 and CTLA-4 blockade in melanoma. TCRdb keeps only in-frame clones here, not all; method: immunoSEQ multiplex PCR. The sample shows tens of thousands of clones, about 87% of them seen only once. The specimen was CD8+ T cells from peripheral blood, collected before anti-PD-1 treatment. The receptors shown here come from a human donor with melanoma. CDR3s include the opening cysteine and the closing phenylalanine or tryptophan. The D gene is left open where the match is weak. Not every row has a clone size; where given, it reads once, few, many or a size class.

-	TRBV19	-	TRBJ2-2	TGTGCCAGTACTCCTGGGGGCGACACCGGGGAGCTGTTTTTT	CASTPGGDTGELFF
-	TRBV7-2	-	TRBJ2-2	TGTGCCAGCAGCCGCTACACCGGGGAGCTGTTTTTT	CASSRYTGELFF
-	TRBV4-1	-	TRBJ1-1	TGCGCCAGCAGCCAAGATGCAGAGTACACTGAAGCTTTCTTT	CASSQDAEYTEAFF
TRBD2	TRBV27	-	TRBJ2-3	TGTGCCGCGCGGCGGGGGGTGGGAGATACGCAGTATTTT	CAARRGVGDTQYF
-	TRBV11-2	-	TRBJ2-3	TGTGCCAGCAGCTTAGGGTATTCCTCTAGCACAGATACGCAGTATTTT	CASSLGYSSSTDTQYF
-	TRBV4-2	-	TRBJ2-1	TGTGCCAGCGGGCACGGGGAGACTAATGATGAGCAGTTCTTC	CASGHGETNDEQFF
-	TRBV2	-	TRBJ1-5	TGTGCCAGCAGTGGGGAAGTCGGCGGGGGCAATCAGCCCCAGCATTTT	CASSGEVGGGNQPQHF
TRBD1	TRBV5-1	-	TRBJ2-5	TGCGCCAGCAGCTTTCAGATCGGGGACAGCCACCAAGAGACCCAGTACTTC	CASSFQIGDSHQETQYF
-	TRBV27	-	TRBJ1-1	TGTGCCAGCAGACTTTCACAGGGTGGCAGCACTGAAGCTTTCTTT	CASRLSQGGSTEAFF
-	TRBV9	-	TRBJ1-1	TGTGCCAGCAGCCCAGCCGGGCCTTACACTGAAGCTTTCTTT	CASSPAGPYTEAFF
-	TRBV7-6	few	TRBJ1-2	TGTGCCAGCAGCGCGGCCCTAGGTAGTAACTATGGCTACACCTTC	CASSAALGSNYGYTF
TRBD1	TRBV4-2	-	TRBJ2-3	TGTGCCAGCAGCCAAGGACAGGGGGCGCGGGATACGCAGTATTTT	CASSQGQGARDTQYF
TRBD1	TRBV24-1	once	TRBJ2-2	TGTGCCACCAGTGACCCTGGGACAGGCAACACCGGGGAGCTGTTTTTT	CATSDPGTGNTGELFF
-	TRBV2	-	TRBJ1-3	TGTGCCAGCAGCGGGACGGATACTGGAAACACCATATATTTT	CASSGTDTGNTIYF
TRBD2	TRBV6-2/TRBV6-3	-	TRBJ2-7	TGTGCCAGCAGTTCTACTTTTACTAGCGGGGGGACCCGTTCCTACGAGCAGTACTTC	CASSSTFTSGGTRSYEQYF
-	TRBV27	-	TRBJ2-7	TGTGCCAGCAGTTTACGAGACGGCTACGAGCAGTACTTC	CASSLRDGYEQYF
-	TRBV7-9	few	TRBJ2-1	TGTGCCAGCAGCCCAAACCACGGCTCCTACAATGAGCAGTTCTTC	CASSPNHGSYNEQFF
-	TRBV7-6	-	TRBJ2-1	TGTGCCAGCAGCCGGAACAATGAGCAGTTCTTC	CASSRNNEQFF
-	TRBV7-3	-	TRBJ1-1	TGTGCCAGCAGCTTGGGGTCCACTGAAGCTTTCTTT	CASSLGSTEAFF
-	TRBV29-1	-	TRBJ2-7	TGCAGCGTTGAACAGCCCGGGCAGTGGGGCTACGAGCAGTACTTC	CSVEQPGQWGYEQYF
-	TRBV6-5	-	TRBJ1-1	TGTGCCAGCAGTCGGGCCAACACTGAAGCTTTCTTT	CASSRANTEAFF
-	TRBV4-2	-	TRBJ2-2	TGTGCCAGCAGCCAGGGTCCGATGGGGATCGGGGAGCTGTTTTTT	CASSQGPMGIGELFF
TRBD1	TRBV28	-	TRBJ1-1	TGTGCCAGCAGTTTTGGTACCCCTAGGGACAGGGAGGCTGAAGCTTTCTTT	CASSFGTPRDREAEAFF
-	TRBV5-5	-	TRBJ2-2	TGTGCCAGCAGCTTTGCACAGGGAAAATCGGGGGAGCTGTTTTTT	CASSFAQGKSGELFF
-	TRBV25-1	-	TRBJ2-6	TGTGCCAGCAGTGAAAGAGACTCTGGGGCCAACGTCCTGACTTTC	CASSERDSGANVLTF
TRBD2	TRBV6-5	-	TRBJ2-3	TGTGCCAGCAGTTACAAGTTGGGGGGGGCAGATACGCAGTATTTT	CASSYKLGGADTQYF
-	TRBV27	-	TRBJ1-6	TGTGCCAGCAGTTTAAGGTTGAGCTCCTATAATTCACCCCTCCACTTT	CASSLRLSSYNSPLHF
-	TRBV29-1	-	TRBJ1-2	TGCAGCGTTGAAGCAGAAAACTATGGCTACACCTTC	CSVEAENYGYTF
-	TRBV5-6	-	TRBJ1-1	TGTGCCAGCAGCTTGGAGGGTCACACTGAAGCTTTCTTT	CASSLEGHTEAFF
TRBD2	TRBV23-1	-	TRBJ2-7	TGCGCCAGCAGTCAATCGGGTTCAAGCGGGGGCTACTCCTACGAGCAGTACTTC	CASSQSGSSGGYSYEQYF